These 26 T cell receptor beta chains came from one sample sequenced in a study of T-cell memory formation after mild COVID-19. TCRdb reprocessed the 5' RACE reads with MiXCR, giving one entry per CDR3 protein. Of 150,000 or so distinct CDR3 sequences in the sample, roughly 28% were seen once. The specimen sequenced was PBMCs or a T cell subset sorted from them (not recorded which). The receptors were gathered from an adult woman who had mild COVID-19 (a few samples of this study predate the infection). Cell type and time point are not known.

The CDR3 bases are TGTGCCAGCAGCTTAACTCCGGTGATGGGTGAGACCCAGTACTTC. Translated, it gives CASSLTPVMGETQYF. This sequence joins TRBV7-2 and TRBJ2-5, with D uncertain. The CDR3 runs to 15 residues. Germline CDR1 is SGHTA and CDR2 is FQGNSA. The germline V and J ends were trimmed by 2 bases and 5 bases, with 15 bases remaining between them.

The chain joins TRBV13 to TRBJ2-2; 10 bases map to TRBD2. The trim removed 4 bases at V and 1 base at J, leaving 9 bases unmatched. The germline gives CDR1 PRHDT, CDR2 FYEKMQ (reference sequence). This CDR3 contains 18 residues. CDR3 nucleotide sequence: TGTGCCAGCAGCTCCACTTCCCTAGCGGGGGAGAACACCGGGGAGCTGTTTTTT. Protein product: CASSSTSLAGENTGELFF. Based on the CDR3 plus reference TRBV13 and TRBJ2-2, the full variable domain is AAGVIQSPRHLIKEKRETATLKCYPIPRHDTVYWYQQGPGQDPQFLISFYEKMQSDKGSIPDRFSAQQFSDYHSELNMSSLELGDSALYFCASSSTSLAGENTGELFFGEGSRLTVL.

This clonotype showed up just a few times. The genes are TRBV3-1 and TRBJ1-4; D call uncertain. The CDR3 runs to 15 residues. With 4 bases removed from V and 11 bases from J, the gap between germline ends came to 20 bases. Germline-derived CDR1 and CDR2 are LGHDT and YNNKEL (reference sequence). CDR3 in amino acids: CASSPQRGQSAKLFF. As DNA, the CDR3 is TGTGCCAGCAGCCCCCAGAGAGGGCAGTCTGCGAAACTGTTTTTT. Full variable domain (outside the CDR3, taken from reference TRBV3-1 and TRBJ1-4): DTAVSQTPKYLVTQMGNDKSIKCEQNLGHDTMYWYKQDSKKFLKIMFSYNNKELIINETVPNRFSPKSPDKAHLNLHINSLELGDSAVYFCASSPQRGQSAKLFFGSGTQLSVL.

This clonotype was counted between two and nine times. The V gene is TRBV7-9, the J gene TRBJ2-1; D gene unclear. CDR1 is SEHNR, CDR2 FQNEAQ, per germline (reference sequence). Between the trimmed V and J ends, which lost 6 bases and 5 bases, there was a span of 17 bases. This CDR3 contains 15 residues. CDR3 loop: CASSSQVLLNNEQFF. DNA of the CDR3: TGTGCCAGCAGTTCTCAGGTCCTTCTTAACAATGAGCAGTTCTTC.

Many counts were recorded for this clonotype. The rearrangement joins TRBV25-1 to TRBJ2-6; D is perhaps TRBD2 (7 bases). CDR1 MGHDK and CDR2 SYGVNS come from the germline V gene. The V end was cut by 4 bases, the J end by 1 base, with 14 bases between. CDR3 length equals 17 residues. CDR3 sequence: CASSGLGGESGANVLTF. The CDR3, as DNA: TGTGCCAGCAGTGGGCTAGGGGGGGAATCTGGGGCCAACGTCCTGACTTTC.

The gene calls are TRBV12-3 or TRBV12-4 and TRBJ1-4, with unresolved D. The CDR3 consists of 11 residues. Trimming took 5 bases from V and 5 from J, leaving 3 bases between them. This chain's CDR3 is CASSRNEKLFF. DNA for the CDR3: TGTGCCAGCAGTAGAAATGAAAAACTGTTTTTT.

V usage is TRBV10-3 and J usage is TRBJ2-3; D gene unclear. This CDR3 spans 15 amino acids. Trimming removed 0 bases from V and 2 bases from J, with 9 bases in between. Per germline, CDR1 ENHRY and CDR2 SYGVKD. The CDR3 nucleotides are TGTGCCATCAGTGAGTCAAGGGCATCCACAGATACGCAGTATTTT. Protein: CAISESRASTDTQYF.

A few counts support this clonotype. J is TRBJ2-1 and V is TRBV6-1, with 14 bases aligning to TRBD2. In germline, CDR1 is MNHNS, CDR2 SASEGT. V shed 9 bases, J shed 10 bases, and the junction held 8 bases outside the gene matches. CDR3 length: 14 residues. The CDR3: CASAPRTSGGEQFF. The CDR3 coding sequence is TGTGCCAGTGCCCCCCGGACTAGCGGGGGGGAGCAGTTCTTC.

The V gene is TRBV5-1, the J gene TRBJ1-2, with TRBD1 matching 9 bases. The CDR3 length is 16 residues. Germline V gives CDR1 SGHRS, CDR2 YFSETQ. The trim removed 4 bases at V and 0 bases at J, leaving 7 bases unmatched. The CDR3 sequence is CASSPGQGVANYGYTF. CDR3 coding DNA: TGCGCCAGCAGCCCGGGACAGGGAGTAGCTAACTATGGCTACACCTTC.

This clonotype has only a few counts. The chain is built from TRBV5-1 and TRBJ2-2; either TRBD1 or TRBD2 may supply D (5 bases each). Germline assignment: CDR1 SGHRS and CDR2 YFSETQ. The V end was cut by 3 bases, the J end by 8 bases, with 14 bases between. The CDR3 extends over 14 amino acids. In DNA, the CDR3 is TGCGCCAGCAGCTGGGGGACCCGGATGGGGGAGCTGTTTTTT. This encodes CASSWGTRMGELFF.

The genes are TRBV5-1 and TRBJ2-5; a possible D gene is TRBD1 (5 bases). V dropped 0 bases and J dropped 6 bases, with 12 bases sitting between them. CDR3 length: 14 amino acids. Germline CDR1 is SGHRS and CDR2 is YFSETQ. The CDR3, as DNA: TGCGCCAGCAGCTTGGCGGCTATGGGGCAGACCCAGTACTTC. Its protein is CASSLAAMGQTQYF.

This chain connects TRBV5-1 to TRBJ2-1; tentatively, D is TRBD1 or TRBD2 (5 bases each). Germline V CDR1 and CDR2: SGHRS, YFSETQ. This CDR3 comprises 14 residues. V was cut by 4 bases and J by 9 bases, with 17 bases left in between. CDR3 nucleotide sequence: TGCGCCAGCAGCCCCGGGGCTAGAGAGGGTGAGCAGTTCTTC. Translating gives CASSPGAREGEQFF.

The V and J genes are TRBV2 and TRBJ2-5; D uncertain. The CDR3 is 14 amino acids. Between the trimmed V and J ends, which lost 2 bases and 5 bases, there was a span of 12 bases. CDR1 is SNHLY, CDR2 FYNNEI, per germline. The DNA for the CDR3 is TGTGCCAGCAGTGAAAACGCCGGGCAGGAGACCCAGTACTTC. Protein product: CASSENAGQETQYF.

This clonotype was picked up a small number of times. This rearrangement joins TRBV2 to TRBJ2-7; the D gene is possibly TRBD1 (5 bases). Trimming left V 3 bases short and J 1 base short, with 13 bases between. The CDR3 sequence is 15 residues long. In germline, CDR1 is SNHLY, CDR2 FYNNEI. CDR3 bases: TGTGCCAGCAGTGATTTGGGGCCTTCTTCCTACGAGCAGTACTTC. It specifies CASSDLGPSSYEQYF.

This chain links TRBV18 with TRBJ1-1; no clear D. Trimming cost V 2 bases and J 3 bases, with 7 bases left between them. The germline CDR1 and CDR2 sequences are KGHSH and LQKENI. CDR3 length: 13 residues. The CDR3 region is CASSPRTDTEAFF. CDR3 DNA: TGTGCCAGCTCACCAAGGACCGACACTGAAGCTTTCTTT. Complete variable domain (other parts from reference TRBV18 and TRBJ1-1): NAGVMQNPRHLVRRRGQEARLRCSPMKGHSHVYWYRQLPEEGLKFMVYLQKENIIDESGMPKERFSAEFPKEGPSILRIQQVVRGDSAAYFCASSPRTDTEAFFGQGTRLTVV.

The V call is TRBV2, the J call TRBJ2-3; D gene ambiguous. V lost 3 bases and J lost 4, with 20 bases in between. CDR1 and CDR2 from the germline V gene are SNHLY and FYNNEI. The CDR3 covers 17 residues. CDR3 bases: TGTGCCAGCAGTGAGTTTCCGACCAGCTTGCGCCCAGATACGCAGTATTTT. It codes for CASSEFPTSLRPDTQYF.

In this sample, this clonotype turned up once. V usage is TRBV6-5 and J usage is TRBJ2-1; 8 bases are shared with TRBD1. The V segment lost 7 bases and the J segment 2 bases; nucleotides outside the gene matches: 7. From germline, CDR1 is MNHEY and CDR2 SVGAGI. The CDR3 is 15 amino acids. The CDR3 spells CASTPDRAAYNEQFF. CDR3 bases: TGTGCCAGCACCCCGGACAGGGCAGCCTACAATGAGCAGTTCTTC.

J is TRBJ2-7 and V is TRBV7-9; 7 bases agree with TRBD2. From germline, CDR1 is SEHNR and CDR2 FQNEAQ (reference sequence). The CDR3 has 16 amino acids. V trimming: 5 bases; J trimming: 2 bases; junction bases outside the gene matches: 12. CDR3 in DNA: TGTGCCAGCAGCCCCGGGGGGAAGAGAGAGACCTACGAGCAGTACTTC. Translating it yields CASSPGGKRETYEQYF. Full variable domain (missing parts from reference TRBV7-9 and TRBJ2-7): DTGVSQNPRHKITKRGQNVTFRCDPISEHNRLYWYRQTLGQGPEFLTYFQNEAQLEKSRLLSDRFSAERPKGSFSTLEIQRTEQGDSAMYLCASSPGGKRETYEQYFGPGTRLTVT.

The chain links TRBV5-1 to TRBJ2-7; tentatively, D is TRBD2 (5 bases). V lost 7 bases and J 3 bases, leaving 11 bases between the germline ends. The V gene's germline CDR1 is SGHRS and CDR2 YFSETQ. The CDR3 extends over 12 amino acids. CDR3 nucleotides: TGCGCCAGCGCAGAGGGTGGCTACGAGCAGTACTTC. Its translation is CASAEGGYEQYF.

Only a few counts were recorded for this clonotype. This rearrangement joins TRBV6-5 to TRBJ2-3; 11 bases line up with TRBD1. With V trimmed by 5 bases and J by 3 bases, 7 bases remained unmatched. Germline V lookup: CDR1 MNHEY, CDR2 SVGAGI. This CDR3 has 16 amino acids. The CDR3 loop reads CASSGPGTGGTDTQYF. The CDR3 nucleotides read TGTGCCAGCAGTGGCCCCGGGACAGGGGGGACAGATACGCAGTATTTT.

CDR3 sequence (DNA): TGCAGCGTTGGACTAGCGGGAGTCTATGAGCAGTTCTTC. This translates into CSVGLAGVYEQFF. The rearrangement joins TRBV29-1 to TRBJ2-1; 12 bases line up with TRBD2. The CDR3 contains 13 residues. Trimming took 4 bases from V and 8 from J; bases not matched to a gene: 3. CDR1 and CDR2 (germline): SQVTM, ANQGSEA.

The chain's CDR3 is CSVETRAPNYGYTF. In DNA form, the CDR3 reads TGCAGCGTTGAAACCCGGGCTCCTAACTATGGCTACACCTTC. This rearrangement joins TRBV29-1 to TRBJ1-2, with unresolved D. The germline V gene has CDR1 SQVTM and CDR2 ANQGSEA. The CDR3 runs to 14 residues. V lost 2 bases to trimming and J lost 0 bases, with 10 bases between them.

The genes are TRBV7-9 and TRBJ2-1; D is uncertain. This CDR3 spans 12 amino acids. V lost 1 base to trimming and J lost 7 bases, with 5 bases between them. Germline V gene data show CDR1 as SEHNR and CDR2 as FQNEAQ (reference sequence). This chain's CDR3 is CASSLGTNEQFF. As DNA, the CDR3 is TGTGCCAGCAGCTTAGGGACGAATGAGCAGTTCTTC.

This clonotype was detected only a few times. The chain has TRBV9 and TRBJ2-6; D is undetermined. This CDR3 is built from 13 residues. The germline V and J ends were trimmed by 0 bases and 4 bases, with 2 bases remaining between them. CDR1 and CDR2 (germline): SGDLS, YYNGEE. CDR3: CASSVAGANVLTF. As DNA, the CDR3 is TGTGCCAGCAGCGTAGCGGGGGCCAACGTCCTGACTTTC.

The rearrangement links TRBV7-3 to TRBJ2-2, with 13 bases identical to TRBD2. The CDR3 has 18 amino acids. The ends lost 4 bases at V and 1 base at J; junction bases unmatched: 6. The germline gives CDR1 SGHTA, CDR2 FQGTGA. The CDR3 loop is CASSSQLAGGRNTGELFF. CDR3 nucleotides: TGTGCCAGCAGCTCGCAACTAGCGGGAGGGCGGAACACCGGGGAGCTGTTTTTT.

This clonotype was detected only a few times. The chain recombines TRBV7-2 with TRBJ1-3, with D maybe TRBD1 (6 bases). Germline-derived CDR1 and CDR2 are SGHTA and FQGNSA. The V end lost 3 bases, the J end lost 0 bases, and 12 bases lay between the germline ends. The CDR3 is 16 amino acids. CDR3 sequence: CASSLQGKHSGNTIYF. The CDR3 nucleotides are TGTGCCAGCAGCTTGCAGGGGAAACACTCTGGAAACACCATATATTTT.